What follows are 21 T cell receptor beta chains derived from one specimen sequenced in a study of T cells of healthy individuals. TCRdb re-derived calls from the 5' RACE reads in MiXCR, one entry per CDR3 protein. The table includes around 98,000 distinct CDR3 sequences, 17% detected once. The receptors were sampled from a human donor in good health.

The chain employs TRBV4-3 and TRBJ2-3; TRBD2 might be the D (6 bases). The CDR3 is 17 amino acids. The V and J ends lost 0 bases and 5 bases respectively, with 18 bases between them. Germline V gene sequence: CDR1 LGHNA, CDR2 YSLEER. The CDR3: CASSQDLAGNSGDTQYF. The CDR3 DNA is TGCGCCAGCAGCCAAGATCTTGCGGGGAACTCTGGAGATACGCAGTATTTT.

This clonotype was observed a few times. The rearrangement uses TRBV2 and TRBJ2-2, with 8 positions matching TRBD1. Trimming at V came to 4 bases and at J to 4 bases, leaving 5 bases not matched to a gene. CDR3 length: 15 residues. Germline V CDR1 and CDR2: SNHLY, FYNNEI. CDR3 protein: CASSGQGAFTGELFF. The CDR3 region has the DNA TGTGCCAGCAGTGGGCAGGGGGCGTTCACCGGGGAGCTGTTTTTT.

The sample holds many counts of this clonotype. J is TRBJ2-5 and V is TRBV20-1, with 7 bases identical to TRBD1. This CDR3 contains 17 residues. Germline V gene lookup returns CDR1 DFQATT and CDR2 SNEGSKA (reference sequence). With 2 bases clipped from V and 3 bases from J, the junction kept 15 bases outside the gene matches. The CDR3 DNA follows: TGCAGTGCTAGAAACCCCGGGACAGTTGGGTACAAAGAGACCCAGTACTTC. As protein: CSARNPGTVGYKETQYF.

This clonotype appeared many times. This chain uses TRBV20-1 with TRBJ2-7; D is ambiguous. The CDR3 is 11 residues long. V dropped 4 bases and J dropped 6 bases, with 10 bases sitting between them. Germline V gene data show CDR1 as DFQATT and CDR2 as SNEGSKA (reference sequence). This CDR3 reads CSAKQRLEQYF. The CDR3, as DNA: TGCAGTGCTAAACAGCGACTCGAGCAGTACTTC.

There are a few counts of this clonotype. This chain's CDR3 is CAISAPGQGLIGTSEQYF. The DNA of the CDR3 is TGTGCCATCAGTGCACCGGGACAGGGGCTGATCGGTACGTCCGAGCAGTACTTC. The V gene is TRBV10-3, the J gene TRBJ2-7; the match to TRBD1 covers 10 bases. With V trimmed by 4 bases and J by 6 bases, 18 bases remained unmatched. The CDR3 has 18 residues. The germline V gene has CDR1 ENHRY and CDR2 SYGVKD.

This clonotype was recorded a few times. The chain links TRBV29-1 to TRBJ2-5; D is perhaps TRBD2 (6 bases). With 8 bases removed from V and 2 bases from J, the gap between germline ends came to 18 bases. CDR1 is SQVTM, CDR2 ANQGSEA, per germline. This CDR3 is built from 14 residues. The CDR3 DNA reads TGCAGCTCCTCGGGAGTTTTTGGGCAAGAGACCCAGTACTTC. Its protein is CSSSGVFGQETQYF.

This clonotype was found many times. V and J are TRBV7-2 and TRBJ1-6; D is undetermined. The CDR3 consists of 17 residues. Trimming took off 2 bases at V and 4 bases at J, with 15 bases between the two ends. Germline V lookup: CDR1 SGHTA, CDR2 FQGNSA. The CDR3, as DNA: TGTGCCAGCAGCTTAAGTCCCCTAGGGCCTTATAATTCACCCCTCCACTTT. Amino acid sequence: CASSLSPLGPYNSPLHF.

The chain has TRBV19 and TRBJ1-1; D remains unclear. The CDR3 is made up of 12 amino acids. Germline V gene lookup returns CDR1 LNHDA and CDR2 SQIVND (reference sequence). The ends were cut back, 6 bases at V and 6 bases at J, with 11 bases in the middle. The CDR3 DNA is TGTGCCAGTAGGTGGGGAGGGTCTGAAGCTTTCTTT. Translated, it gives CASRWGGSEAFF.

The V and J genes are TRBV7-2 and TRBJ2-3, with TRBD1 as a possible D gene (6 bases). The CDR3 extends over 18 amino acids. V gave up 5 bases and J gave up 0 bases, with 21 bases separating them. The germline V gene has CDR1 SGHTA and CDR2 FQGNSA. CDR3 DNA sequence: TGTGCCAGCAGCCCGTCTCTATTGGGGGCGCGAAGCACAGATACGCAGTATTTT. This encodes CASSPSLLGARSTDTQYF.

At least ten counts were recorded for this clonotype. J is TRBJ2-3 and V is TRBV20-1; no definite D call. Germline V gene sequence: CDR1 DFQATT, CDR2 SNEGSKA (reference sequence). The CDR3 runs to 10 residues. The V and J ends lost 4 bases and 6 bases respectively, with 5 bases between them. The chain's CDR3 is CSAKRDTQYF. The CDR3 DNA reads as TGCAGTGCTAAACGGGATACGCAGTATTTT.

The chain uses TRBV6-1 and TRBJ2-4; no definite D call. Germline V gene data show CDR1 as MNHNS and CDR2 as SASEGT. V shed 2 bases and J shed 0 bases, with 14 bases lying between them. This CDR3 is 17 amino acids long. The CDR3, as DNA: TGTGCCAGCAGTGAATCCCTCCCGCGTGGAGCCAAAAACATTCAGTACTTC. Amino acids: CASSESLPRGAKNIQYF.

This clonotype was seen a single time. Here the CDR3 DNA reads TGCAGTGCTCGATGGACTAGCGGGAACGAGCAGTACTTC. Amino acids: CSARWTSGNEQYF. The chain combines TRBV20-1 with TRBJ2-7; TRBD2 matches 12 bases. The germline V gene has CDR1 DFQATT and CDR2 SNEGSKA (reference sequence). This CDR3 region has 13 residues. V trimming: 5 bases; J trimming: 5 bases; junction bases outside the gene matches: 4.

This clonotype was seen many times. The CDR3: CASSQQYSNQPQHF. The CDR3 coding sequence is TGTGCCAGCAGCCAACAATATAGCAATCAGCCCCAGCATTTT. This sequence joins TRBV3-1 and TRBJ1-5, with D hard to call. V lost 2 bases and J lost 0, with 5 bases in between. CDR3 length: 14 residues. The germline V gene encodes CDR1 LGHDT and CDR2 YNNKEL (reference sequence).

V gene TRBV7-6 combines with J gene TRBJ1-1; a possible D gene is TRBD1 (5 bases). Germline CDR1 reads SGHVS; CDR2 reads FNYEAQ. CDR3 size: 13 residues. Trimming cost V 2 bases and J 4 bases, with 8 bases left between them. CDR3 sequence reads: CASSLRQGTEAFF. As DNA, the CDR3 is TGTGCCAGCAGCTTAAGGCAGGGCACTGAAGCTTTCTTT.

This clonotype came up a few times. The chain links TRBV6-4 to TRBJ2-3, with 11 bases identical to TRBD2. The length of the CDR3 is 16 residues. The germline gives CDR1 MRHNA, CDR2 SNTAGT. The ends lost 3 bases at V and 1 base at J; junction bases unmatched: 3. The CDR3 sequence: CASSEGLAAGTDTQYF. The CDR3 nucleotides are TGTGCCAGCAGTGAGGGACTAGCGGCGGGCACAGATACGCAGTATTTT.

Only a few counts were recorded for this clonotype. The V call is TRBV12-3 or TRBV12-4, the J call TRBJ2-7; D is undetermined. Trimming shortened V by 6 bases and J by 8 bases, and 11 bases separated the two germline ends. The CDR3 consists of 11 residues. CDR3 bases: TGTGCCAGCAGCATTCCTGGAAAGCAGTACTTC. Its translation is CASSIPGKQYF.

This clonotype was picked up a small number of times. This sequence joins TRBV5-1 and TRBJ1-5, with 9 bases fitting TRBD1. This CDR3 is built from 14 residues. Germline CDR1 SGHRS, CDR2 YFSETQ. Trimming cost V 2 bases and J 7 bases; bases outside gene matches: 4. CDR3 sequence (DNA): TGCGCCAGCAGCTTACAGGGGGCAGGACAGCCCCAGCATTTT. Translated, it gives CASSLQGAGQPQHF.

This clonotype has a handful of counts. The gene calls are TRBV28 and TRBJ1-2; D ambiguous. The CDR3 consists of 15 residues. Germline CDR1 and CDR2: MDHEN and SYDVKM. Trimming shortened V by 4 bases and J by 0 bases, and 12 bases separated the two germline ends. This chain's CDR3 is CASSSPVTPNYGYTF. CDR3 DNA sequence: TGTGCCAGCAGTTCTCCGGTCACCCCTAACTATGGCTACACCTTC.

Notes on this clonotype: This sequence may be a read error, since a much larger clone differs from it by one base. Here the CDR3 reads CASSSTGTSNNEQFF. For the CDR3, the DNA is TGTGCCAGCAGTTCTACCGGGACAAGCAACAATGAGCAGTTCTTC. The V call is TRBV28, the J call TRBJ2-1, with D maybe TRBD1 (6 bases). The V gene lost 4 bases and the J gene lost 5 bases, with 15 bases spanning the gap. This CDR3 comprises 15 residues. Germline V CDR1 and CDR2: MDHEN, SYDVKM. Full variable domain (missing parts from reference TRBV28 and TRBJ2-1): DVKVTQSSRYLVKRTGEKVFLECVQDMDHENMFWYRQDPGLGLRLIYFSYDVKMKEKGDIPEGYSVSREKKERFSLILESASTNQTSMYLCASSSTGTSNNEQFFGPGTRLTVL.

This clonotype was picked up many times. The genes are TRBV25-1 and TRBJ2-7; 12 bases fit TRBD2. Germline CDR1 is MGHDK and CDR2 is SYGVNS. V dropped 3 bases and J dropped 2; count of bases not matched to a gene: 8. The CDR3 contains 17 residues. CDR3 in amino acids: CASSDLTSGSRPYEQYF. DNA for the CDR3: TGTGCCAGCAGTGATCTGACTAGCGGGAGTCGTCCCTACGAGCAGTACTTC.

This clonotype was recorded once. The chain recombines TRBV5-1 with TRBJ2-2; no clear D. Trimming left V 4 bases short and J 7 bases short, with 17 bases between. CDR3 length: 15 amino acids. Germline CDR1 is SGHRS and CDR2 is YFSETQ. Here the CDR3 DNA reads TGCGCCAGCAGCCCGGATGGATTGGGGTTCGGGGAGCTGTTTTTT. This sequence encodes CASSPDGLGFGELFF. Full variable domain (outside the CDR3, taken from reference TRBV5-1 and TRBJ2-2): KAGVTQTPRYLIKTRGQQVTLSCSPISGHRSVSWYQQTPGQGLQFLFEYFSETQRNKGNFPGRFSGRQFSNSRSEMNVSTLELGDSALYLCASSPDGLGFGELFFGEGSRLTVL.